This passage covers 11 T cell receptor beta chains from one sample sequenced in a study of blood T cells in healthy people across ages. For the second PCR, which ran for roughly 6 to 12 cycles, a sample-barcoded 5' primer and a J-beta primer mix were used. TCRdb reprocessed the 5' RACE reads via MiXCR and lists one record per CDR3 protein. The data show approximately 730,000 distinct CDR3 sequences, about 55% seen once. Sequenced input: blood. The receptor source for this set is a man at least 80 years old in good health.

The table lists this clonotype with a few counts. The chain is built from TRBV7-2 and TRBJ2-7; 7 nucleotides match TRBD1. Germline-derived CDR1 and CDR2 are SGHTA and FQGNSA. CDR3 length: 13 residues. V dropped 5 bases and J dropped 6; count of bases not matched to a gene: 7. The CDR3 here is CASSVRQGLEQYF. DNA of the CDR3: TGTGCCAGCAGCGTCCGACAGGGTCTCGAGCAGTACTTC.

This chain joins TRBV6-5 and TRBJ2-7, with unresolved D. The germline V and J ends were trimmed by 4 bases and 5 bases, with 9 bases remaining between them. This CDR3 region has 12 residues. Germline V gives CDR1 MNHEY, CDR2 SVGAGI. The CDR3 region has the DNA TGTGCCAGCAGTTCCACGTCCCACGAGCAGTACTTC. Translated, it gives CASSSTSHEQYF.

The chain carries TRBV4-3 and TRBJ2-2; possible D gene TRBD1, 5 bases. Germline-derived CDR1 and CDR2 are LGHNA and YSLEER. V was cut by 0 bases and J by 1 base, with 9 bases left in between. CDR3 size: 16 residues. This CDR3 reads CASSQDSTVNTGELFF. The CDR3 DNA is TGCGCCAGCAGCCAAGATTCGACAGTGAACACCGGGGAGCTGTTTTTT.

The chain is built from TRBV5-1 and TRBJ2-1; D is uncertain. Germline loops: CDR1 SGHRS, CDR2 YFSETQ. This CDR3 spans 12 amino acids. Trimming removed 1 base at V and 8 bases at J, with 7 bases between. The CDR3 loop is CASSLPGYEQFF. The CDR3 DNA reads TGCGCCAGCAGCTTGCCTGGTTATGAGCAGTTCTTC. Full variable domain (remainder filled in from reference TRBV5-1 and TRBJ2-1): KAGVTQTPRYLIKTRGQQVTLSCSPISGHRSVSWYQQTPGQGLQFLFEYFSETQRNKGNFPGRFSGRQFSNSRSEMNVSTLELGDSALYLCASSLPGYEQFFGPGTRLTVL.

The rearrangement uses TRBV7-9 and TRBJ2-7; D not certain. This CDR3 comprises 15 residues. The V and J ends lost 0 bases and 1 base respectively, with 10 bases between them. CDR1 SEHNR and CDR2 FQNEAQ come from the germline V gene (reference sequence). The CDR3 here is CASSLADSKSYEQYF. The CDR3 DNA follows: TGTGCCAGCAGCTTAGCCGACTCGAAGTCCTACGAGCAGTACTTC.

This clonotype occurred once. The rearrangement uses TRBV28 and TRBJ2-5; D is tentatively TRBD1 or TRBD2 (5 bases each). This CDR3 comprises 13 residues. CDR1 is MDHEN, CDR2 SYDVKM, per germline. With 5 bases removed from V and 9 bases from J, the gap between germline ends came to 16 bases. CDR3 amino acids: CASSVRPRDAQYF. The CDR3 DNA is TGTGCCAGCAGTGTAAGGCCAAGGGACGCCCAGTACTTC.

The chain couples TRBV20-1 to TRBJ2-3; 10 bases are shared with TRBD1. In germline, CDR1 is DFQATT, CDR2 SNEGSKA (reference sequence). V trimming: 6 bases; J trimming: 4 bases; junction bases outside the gene matches: 10. The CDR3 is made up of 15 amino acids. The CDR3 DNA follows: TGCAGTGCACCCCCGGGGGACAGGGGTCCAGATACGCAGTATTTT. Amino acid sequence: CSAPPGDRGPDTQYF.

The rearrangement uses TRBV20-1 and TRBJ2-7; the D is unclear. This CDR3 has 15 amino acids. Trimming pared 1 base from V and 3 bases from J, leaving 16 bases between. Germline CDR1 reads DFQATT; CDR2 reads SNEGSKA (reference sequence). The CDR3 loop reads CSARGNLRTGYEQYF. The CDR3 DNA follows: TGCAGTGCTAGAGGGAACCTCAGGACGGGCTACGAGCAGTACTTC.

Notes on this clonotype: No conserved phenylalanine or tryptophan is present at the end of the CDR3, so a read error is the likely explanation. The chain uses TRBV6-1 and TRBJ2-1; TRBD2 might be the D (6 bases). The J call is uncertain, as TRBJ2-7 better fits the DNA end. Germline V gene lookup returns CDR1 MNHNS and CDR2 SASEGT. This CDR3 has 15 amino acids. CDR3 sequence: CASSEAWRGAYEQYL. Here the CDR3 DNA reads TGTGCCAGCAGTGAAGCTTGGAGGGGAGCATACGAGCAGTACTTA.

The rearrangement uses TRBV10-3 and TRBJ2-1; D remains unclear. The CDR3 has 15 residues. Trimming pared 2 bases from V and 0 bases from J, leaving 8 bases between. Germline CDR1 is ENHRY and CDR2 is SYGVKD. The CDR3 region has the DNA TGTGCCATCAGTGAGGACGGAAGCTCCTACAATGAGCAGTTCTTC. It specifies CAISEDGSSYNEQFF.

This clonotype appeared a few times. The genes are TRBV12-3 or TRBV12-4 and TRBJ1-1; D is undetermined. V was cut by 4 bases and J by 6 bases, with 15 bases left in between. The CDR3 has 14 residues. CDR3 in amino acids: CASSSLTYTAEAFF. The CDR3 region has the DNA TGTGCCAGCAGTTCTCTGACCTACACGGCTGAAGCTTTCTTT.